One and the same sample provided the 3 T cell receptor beta chains below, sequenced in a study of T-cell memory formation after mild COVID-19. In TCRdb, the 5' RACE reads were re-called with MiXCR into one record per CDR3 protein. Among 250,000 to 300,000 distinct CDR3 sequences, around 15% were seen once, and the ten largest hold 22%. Sequencing was performed on PBMCs or a T cell subset sorted from them (not recorded which). These receptor sequences come from a man between 18 and 35 years old who had mild COVID-19 (a few samples of this study predate the infection). Cell type and time point are not known.

This clonotype showed up just a few times. The rearrangement joins TRBV25-1 to TRBJ1-2; D not certain. The CDR3 contains 16 residues. Germline V CDR1 and CDR2: MGHDK, SYGVNS. Trimming took 1 base from V and 8 from J, leaving 20 bases between them. The CDR3 region has the DNA TGTGCCAGCAGTGAATTCGACGGGGATTACGGAAGGGGCTACACCTTC. Protein product: CASSEFDGDYGRGYTF.

The gene calls are TRBV6-2 or TRBV6-3 and TRBJ1-1; D gene unclear. Germline V gene sequence: CDR1 MNHEY, CDR2 SVGEGT. The CDR3 runs 14 residues. Trimming shortened V by 5 bases and J by 1 base, and 11 bases separated the two germline ends. The CDR3 protein is CASSRRGSNTEAFF. The CDR3 nucleotides are TGTGCCAGCAGTAGACGAGGGTCGAACACTGAAGCTTTCTTT.

The rearrangement joins TRBV15 to TRBJ1-2; 7 bases are a match to TRBD1. The junction had 7 bases not matched to a gene; V was cut back by 2 bases and J by 4 bases. This CDR3 is built from 15 residues. Germline lookup yields CDR1 LNHNV and CDR2 YYDKDF (reference sequence). The CDR3 bases are TGTGCCACCAGCAGAAGGGATGGGACAGTCTATGGCTACACCTTC. Amino acids: CATSRRDGTVYGYTF.